One and the same sample provided the 21 T cell receptor beta chains below, sequenced in a study of OX40 agonist ivuxolimab in advanced cancers. Method: immunoSEQ multiplex PCR; TCRdb's copy keeps in-frame clones and lacks some. The table shows around 26,000 clones, with approximately 79% occurring only once. Here the sequenced sample was CD4+ or CD8+ T cells sorted from blood, taken in a trial of the OX40 agonist ivuxolimab. The receptors here all came from an adult with an advanced solid tumor such as melanoma, head and neck, liver or kidney cancer.

The sample holds a few counts of this clone. This chain uses TRBV4-2 with TRBJ1-1, with D maybe TRBD1 (5 bases). V dropped 3 bases and J dropped 1 base, with 15 bases sitting between them. This CDR3 spans 16 amino acids. The germline V gene has CDR1 LGHNA and CDR2 YNFKEQ. The CDR3 bases are TGTGCCAGCAGCCACCCCCCTTCTGGGGGGAACACTGAAGCTTTCTTT. It codes for CASSHPPSGGNTEAFF.

V is TRBV12-5 and J is TRBJ1-2; D is undetermined. The V end was cut by 1 base, the J end by 7 bases, with 10 bases between. Germline CDR1 is LGHNT and CDR2 is FRNRAP. The CDR3 runs 13 residues. The CDR3 DNA sequence: TGTGCTAGTGGTTTGGGACCTTCGAGTGGCTACACCTTC. This codes for CASGLGPSSGYTF.

This sequence joins TRBV9 and TRBJ2-2; D perhaps matches TRBD2 (6 bases). Germline V lookup: CDR1 SGDLS, CDR2 YYNGEE. V lost 3 bases and J lost 4, with 10 bases in between. This CDR3 has 14 amino acids. Here the CDR3 DNA reads TGTGCCAGCAGCGCATCCGGGGGCACCGGGGAGCTGTTTTTT. Translating it yields CASSASGGTGELFF.

This clone has just one count. V gene TRBV4-1 combines with J gene TRBJ2-7, with 7 bases identical to TRBD1. From germline, CDR1 is MGHRA and CDR2 YSYEKL. Trimming cost V 1 base and J 5 bases; bases outside gene matches: 11. This CDR3 comprises 16 residues. CDR3 bases: TGCGCCAGCAGCCAAGTGCCCGACAGGGCTGACCACGAGCAGTACTTC. This encodes CASSQVPDRADHEQYF.

V is TRBV27 and J is TRBJ1-5; D remains unclear. CDR3 size: 13 residues. Germline CDR1 MNHEY, CDR2 SMNVEV (reference sequence). Trimming took off 3 bases at V and 1 base at J, with 4 bases between the two ends. CDR3 sequence (DNA): TGTGCCAGCAGTTTCTCGAGCAATCAGCCCCAGCATTTT. Amino acids: CASSFSSNQPQHF.

This clone counts as medium-sized. The chain couples TRBV5-1 to TRBJ1-4; 8 bases line up with TRBD1. The CDR3 consists of 14 residues. V gave up 4 bases and J gave up 8 bases; unmatched junction bases: 7. Germline lookup yields CDR1 SGHRS and CDR2 YFSETQ. The CDR3 coding sequence is TGCGCCAGCAGCAAGGGACAGGAGATCGAAAAACTGTTTTTT. Its translation: CASSKGQEIEKLFF. The full variable domain, rest sourced from reference TRBV5-1 and TRBJ1-4, is KAGVTQTPRYLIKTRGQQVTLSCSPISGHRSVSWYQQTPGQGLQFLFEYFSETQRNKGNFPGRFSGRQFSNSRSEMNVSTLELGDSALYLCASSKGQEIEKLFFGSGTQLSVL.

J is TRBJ2-2 and V is TRBV7-9; 8 nucleotides align to TRBD2. This CDR3 region has 15 residues. CDR1 and CDR2 (germline): SEHNR, FQNEAQ (reference sequence). V was clipped by 1 base and J by 7 bases; unmatched bases: 5. CDR3 in amino acids: CASSLVAGFLGELFF. Written as DNA, the CDR3 is TGTGCCAGCAGCTTAGTAGCGGGGTTTCTCGGGGAGCTGTTTTTT.

The V gene is TRBV5-4, the J gene TRBJ2-7; D is undetermined. The germline V gene encodes CDR1 SGHNT and CDR2 YYREEE (reference sequence). This CDR3 has 15 amino acids. V dropped 0 bases and J dropped 5 bases, with 15 bases sitting between them. The CDR3 sequence is CASSLGGILVHEQYF. The CDR3 nucleotides read TGTGCCAGCAGCTTGGGTGGGATCTTGGTACACGAGCAGTACTTC.

This chain's CDR3 is CASSTSGGADLDTQYF. In DNA form, the CDR3 reads TGTGCCAGCAGTACTAGCGGGGGGGCCGATTTAGATACGCAGTATTTT. J is TRBJ2-3 and V is TRBV2; 13 positions match TRBD2. Per germline, CDR1 SNHLY and CDR2 FYNNEI. This CDR3 has 16 amino acids. Unmatched junction bases numbered 7, after V lost 5 bases and J lost 5 bases.

This clone was seen more than once but under ten times. J is TRBJ2-1 and V is TRBV2; D is unclear. Germline V gene data show CDR1 as SNHLY and CDR2 as FYNNEI. The V gene lost 2 bases and the J gene lost 10 bases, with 15 bases spanning the gap. The length of the CDR3 is 14 residues. The DNA of the CDR3 is TGTGCCAGCAGTGAATCTTGGGGAAACCCCGAGCAGTTCTTC. It translates to CASSESWGNPEQFF.

This sequence joins TRBV4-1 and TRBJ2-7, with unresolved D. The ends were cut back, 0 bases at V and 0 bases at J, with 9 bases in the middle. The CDR3 runs 15 residues. CDR1 and CDR2 (germline): MGHRA, YSYEKL. CDR3 amino acids: CASSQDLSSSYEQYF. CDR3 DNA sequence: TGCGCCAGCAGCCAAGATTTAAGTTCCTCCTACGAGCAGTACTTC.

The V call is TRBV15, the J call TRBJ2-7, with 8 bases identical to TRBD1. The junction had 9 bases not matched to a gene; V was cut back by 0 bases and J by 5 bases. Germline CDR1 reads LNHNV; CDR2 reads YYDKDF (reference sequence). This CDR3 region has 16 residues. The chain's CDR3 is CATSRDWGRGLDEQYF. The CDR3 bases are TGTGCCACCAGCAGAGATTGGGGCAGGGGGCTCGACGAGCAGTACTTC.

The chain employs TRBV27 and TRBJ1-1; the match to TRBD1 covers 7 bases. With V trimmed by 4 bases and J by 2 bases, 4 bases remained unmatched. The CDR3 has 14 residues. The germline CDR1 and CDR2 sequences are MNHEY and SMNVEV (reference sequence). CDR3 sequence (DNA): TGTGCCAGCAGTTCAGGGGGGGGAAACACTGAAGCTTTCTTT. It translates to CASSSGGGNTEAFF.

The genes are TRBV11-2 and TRBJ1-1; no clear D gene. The CDR3 totals 13 residues. Germline lookup yields CDR1 SGHAT and CDR2 FQNNGV. V was clipped by 1 base and J by 4 bases, with 7 bases between them. CDR3 sequence (DNA): TGTGCCAGCAGCTTAGCCAGTAGCACTGAAGCTTTCTTT. Its protein is CASSLASSTEAFF.

This chain uses TRBV28 with TRBJ2-2; no firm D call. Per the germline V gene, CDR1 is MDHEN and CDR2 is SYDVKM. The V gene lost 2 bases and the J gene lost 6 bases, with 13 bases spanning the gap. CDR3 length: 15 residues. The CDR3 DNA reads TGTGCCAGCAGTTTAAGGCAATGGGTGGCCGGGGAGCTGTTTTTT. Amino acid sequence: CASSLRQWVAGELFF.

J is TRBJ2-6 and V is TRBV7-6; D may match TRBD1 or TRBD2 (6 bases each). CDR3 length equals 19 residues. The germline CDR1 and CDR2 sequences are SGHVS and FNYEAQ. Trimming removed 5 bases from V and 2 bases from J, with 22 bases in between. The CDR3 DNA follows: TGTGCCAGCAGCCCGAGGAGGGGACAACAACGAACTGGGGCCAACGTCCTGACTTTC. Translating gives CASSPRRGQQRTGANVLTF.

The chain carries TRBV10-1 and TRBJ2-1; D is uncertain. Trimming took 3 bases from V and 6 from J, leaving 15 bases between them. This CDR3 region has 15 residues. CDR1 WNHNN and CDR2 SYGVQD come from the germline V gene (reference sequence). The CDR3 bases are TGCGCCAGCAGTGACCCGATCCGACAAGGCAATGAGCAGTTCTTC. Translated: CASSDPIRQGNEQFF.

This clone was recorded once. This chain joins TRBV5-1 and TRBJ2-1; 8 nucleotides line up with TRBD1. The J segment lost 7 bases and the V segment lost 0 bases, leaving 6 bases of the junction unmatched. Germline-derived CDR1 and CDR2 are SGHRS and YFSETQ. The CDR3 is 15 amino acids. CDR3 region: CASSLALTGENEQFF. As DNA, the CDR3 is TGCGCCAGCAGCTTGGCTTTGACAGGGGAGAATGAGCAGTTCTTC. Variable domain in full (rest from reference TRBV5-1 and TRBJ2-1): KAGVTQTPRYLIKTRGQQVTLSCSPISGHRSVSWYQQTPGQGLQFLFEYFSETQRNKGNFPGRFSGRQFSNSRSEMNVSTLELGDSALYLCASSLALTGENEQFFGPGTRLTVL.

The rearrangement uses TRBV25-1 and TRBJ2-1; TRBD1 agrees at 7 bases. Germline V gives CDR1 MGHDK, CDR2 SYGVNS. Trimming took 3 bases from V and 8 from J; bases not matched to a gene: 16. The CDR3 runs 17 residues. The CDR3 bases are TGTGCCAGCAGTGATGAGATAGACAGGGTCAGGAGGTATGAGCAGTTCTTC. Protein: CASSDEIDRVRRYEQFF.

The chain has TRBV4-1 and TRBJ1-6, with D perhaps matching TRBD1 (6 bases). Germline values: CDR1 MGHRA, CDR2 YSYEKL. V was pared by 1 base and J by 7 bases, with 14 bases between. This CDR3 comprises 16 residues. This chain's CDR3 is CASSQGNDRLNSPLHF. In DNA, the CDR3 is TGCGCCAGCAGCCAAGGGAATGACAGGTTAAATTCACCCCTCCACTTT.

V usage is TRBV5-1 and J usage is TRBJ1-1; D is uncertain. Germline CDR1 reads SGHRS; CDR2 reads YFSETQ. CDR3 length: 11 amino acids. V lost 2 bases and J 7 bases, leaving 6 bases between the germline ends. Written as DNA, the CDR3 is TGCGCCAGCAGCTTCCTCGGTGAAGCTTTCTTT. Translated, it gives CASSFLGEAFF.